The 19 T cell receptor beta chains presented below share a single source sample, sequenced in a study of T cells after yellow fever vaccination. TCRdb re-derived calls from the 5' RACE reads in MiXCR, one entry per CDR3 protein. The sample carries 100,000 to 150,000 distinct CDR3 sequences, approximately 9% recorded once. The sequenced sample was CD8+ T cells sorted from PBMCs, obtained on the day of the yellow fever booster vaccination. These receptors originate from a man aged 18 to 35 who received the YFV17D yellow fever vaccine.

This clonotype occurred many times. The chain has TRBV25-1 and TRBJ2-7; D possibly corresponds to TRBD2 (5 bases). Per the germline V gene, CDR1 is MGHDK and CDR2 is SYGVNS. The ends were cut back, 6 bases at V and 3 bases at J, with 9 bases in the middle. This CDR3 has 12 residues. CDR3 DNA sequence: TGTGCCAGCAGGGCCGGGGTCTACGAGCAGTACTTC. This gives the protein CASRAGVYEQYF.

This clonotype appeared many times. The DNA is left out, because the CDR3 cannot be placed on it with certainty; the CDR3 is given as TCRdb lists it. The rearrangement links TRBV12-3 or TRBV12-4 to TRBJ2-3; the table assigns TRBD1, which was not confirmed against the DNA. A total of 11 residues make up the CDR3, ends included. CDR3: CASSFAQGAYF.

This clonotype was picked up many times. The chain recombines TRBV6-5 with TRBJ2-5, with D possibly being TRBD2 (7 bases). The CDR3 consists of 15 residues. Germline assignment: CDR1 MNHEY and CDR2 SVGAGI. V was trimmed by 0 bases and J by 10 bases, leaving 18 bases between them. CDR3 bases: TGTGCCAGCAGTTACTCAATCGGGGGCAGGGAGGGCCAGTACTTC. It specifies CASSYSIGGREGQYF.

This clonotype has just a few counts. The CDR3 bases are TGTGCCAGCAGCCAGGTGAAACTAGGTTCACGTGAGCAGTACTTC. Protein sequence: CASSQVKLGSREQYF. The chain carries TRBV4-2 and TRBJ2-7, with a possible D match to TRBD2 (5 bases). Germline V gene sequence: CDR1 LGHNA, CDR2 YNFKEQ. The V end lost 3 bases, the J end lost 7 bases, and 19 bases lay between the germline ends. CDR3 length: 15 amino acids.

The V call is TRBV7-9, the J call TRBJ2-7; TRBD2 matches at 11 bases. From germline, CDR1 is SEHNR and CDR2 FQNEAQ (reference sequence). The CDR3 loop spans 15 amino acids. V was pared by 6 bases and J by 2 bases, with 6 bases of the junction left unmatched. CDR3 sequence: CASRPSGGIAYEQYF. DNA for the CDR3: TGTGCCAGCAGACCTAGCGGGGGGATCGCCTACGAGCAGTACTTC.

This clonotype was counted only a few times. The chain has TRBV27 and TRBJ2-6, with 9 bases matching TRBD1. V lost 5 bases, J lost 2 bases, and 4 bases stayed unmatched. Germline CDR1 MNHEY, CDR2 SMNVEV (reference sequence). CDR3 length equals 16 residues. The DNA for the CDR3 is TGTGCCAGCAGTGTACAGGGGGCAACTGGGGCCAACGTCCTGACTTTC. Translated, it gives CASSVQGATGANVLTF.

This clonotype was seen ten or more times. This chain joins TRBV4-3 and TRBJ2-7, with D unclear. The CDR3 runs 15 residues. V was cut by 4 bases and J by 6 bases, with 19 bases left in between. Germline V gene lookup returns CDR1 LGHNA and CDR2 YSLEER. The CDR3 reads CASSPDGTGVSEQYF. DNA for the CDR3: TGCGCCAGCAGCCCTGACGGTACCGGAGTCTCCGAGCAGTACTTC.

Only a few counts were recorded for this clonotype. The rearrangement links TRBV7-2 to TRBJ2-1; 8 nucleotides agree with TRBD1. With 5 bases clipped from V and 7 bases from J, the junction kept 10 bases outside the gene matches. This CDR3 contains 15 residues. Germline V gene sequence: CDR1 SGHTA, CDR2 FQGNSA. Here the CDR3 DNA reads TGTGCCAGCAGCCCAGGACAGGGTTTTATGAATGAGCAGTTCTTC. Amino acids: CASSPGQGFMNEQFF.

The rearrangement links TRBV9 to TRBJ2-5; 9 bases match TRBD2. The trim removed 3 bases at V and 5 bases at J, leaving 11 bases unmatched. CDR1 is SGDLS and CDR2 is YYNGEE in the germline V gene. The CDR3 spans 16 residues. The CDR3 bases are TGTGCCAGCAGCGCCGGGGGCGGGGGGGCCCTGGAGACCCAGTACTTC. It translates to CASSAGGGGALETQYF. The full variable domain, in which reference TRBV9 and TRBJ2-5 provide the parts outside the CDR3, is DSGVTQTPKHLITATGQRVTLRCSPRSGDLSVYWYQQSLDQGLQFLIQYYNGEERAKGNILERFSAQQFPDLHSELNLSSLELGDSALYFCASSAGGGGALETQYFGPGTRLLVL.

This clonotype occurred a few times. The rearrangement links TRBV11-2 to TRBJ2-7; no firm D call. Germline V gives CDR1 SGHAT, CDR2 FQNNGV. V gave up 5 bases and J gave up 2 bases, with 16 bases separating them. This CDR3 is built from 15 residues. CDR3 bases: TGTGCCAGCAGCCTCTCTGTAGACGAGACCTACGAGCAGTACTTC. As protein: CASSLSVDETYEQYF.

The gene calls are TRBV20-1 and TRBJ2-7; no reliable D call. This CDR3 comprises 13 residues. Per the germline V gene, CDR1 is DFQATT and CDR2 is SNEGSKA (reference sequence). Trimming removed 2 bases at V and 0 bases at J, with 8 bases between. CDR3 DNA: TGCAGTGCTAGATCGGTATACTCCTACGAGCAGTACTTC. Translating gives CSARSVYSYEQYF.

This clonotype turned up a few times. V usage is TRBV11-1 and J usage is TRBJ2-2, with TRBD2 matching over 7 bases. V lost 2 bases and J lost 3; bases outside the gene matches: 6. This CDR3 is built from 16 residues. Germline values: CDR1 SGHAT, CDR2 FQDESV (reference sequence). CDR3 sequence reads: CASSLNGGEYTGELFF. Written as DNA, the CDR3 is TGTGCCAGCAGCTTAAATGGGGGGGAATACACCGGGGAGCTGTTTTTT.

The V gene is TRBV12-3 or TRBV12-4, the J gene TRBJ2-3; 15 positions match TRBD2. The CDR3 runs to 17 residues. Germline trimming cut 4 bases from V and 3 bases from J; bases unmatched to any gene: 5. CDR3 loop: CASSSWTSGGGTDTQYF. The CDR3 bases are TGTGCCAGCAGTTCTTGGACTAGCGGGGGGGGGACAGATACGCAGTATTTT.

This clonotype was detected a few times. The rearrangement links TRBV7-9 to TRBJ2-5, with D unclear. This CDR3 is 14 amino acids long. Trimming shortened V by 3 bases and J by 1 base, and 9 bases separated the two germline ends. The germline V gene has CDR1 SEHNR and CDR2 FQNEAQ (reference sequence). The CDR3: CASSFTYSQETQYF. CDR3 DNA sequence: TGTGCCAGCAGCTTCACTTACAGCCAAGAGACCCAGTACTTC.

The chain links TRBV6-5 to TRBJ2-5, with D possibly matching TRBD1 (6 bases). The CDR3 is made up of 15 amino acids. V was cut by 7 bases and J by 1 base, with 16 bases left in between. Germline CDR1 reads MNHEY; CDR2 reads SVGAGI. The chain's CDR3 is CASTRPGAGQETQYF. The CDR3 region has the DNA TGTGCCAGCACTCGCCCAGGGGCGGGCCAAGAGACCCAGTACTTC.

The V gene is TRBV24-1, the J gene TRBJ2-3; D uncertain. Germline-derived CDR1 and CDR2 are KGHDR and SFDVKD. The CDR3 has 15 residues. Trimming stripped 3 bases from V and 0 bases from J, with 9 bases between. CDR3 in amino acids: CATSDIQSSTDTQYF. In DNA, the CDR3 is TGTGCCACCAGTGATATACAATCTAGCACAGATACGCAGTATTTT.

This clonotype was observed a handful of times. This chain joins TRBV27 and TRBJ2-1; D uncertain. V shed 4 bases and J shed 0 bases, with 13 bases lying between them. The CDR3 runs to 16 residues. Per germline, CDR1 MNHEY and CDR2 SMNVEV (reference sequence). CDR3 in amino acids: CASSYSARSSYNEQFF. The CDR3 nucleotides read TGTGCCAGCAGTTACAGCGCCAGGAGCTCCTACAATGAGCAGTTCTTC.

This chain connects TRBV4-3 to TRBJ2-2; 8 positions agree with TRBD1. Losses at the gene ends were 6 bases for V and 4 bases for J; bases not matched to a gene: 7. This CDR3 is 15 amino acids long. Germline V gene data show CDR1 as LGHNA and CDR2 as YSLEER. CDR3 in amino acids: CASRQGASGTGELFF. The CDR3 DNA follows: TGCGCCAGCAGGCAGGGGGCGTCGGGCACCGGGGAGCTGTTTTTT.

This clonotype showed up just a few times. The chain recombines TRBV5-1 with TRBJ1-1; D is unclear. Germline values: CDR1 SGHRS, CDR2 YFSETQ. Trimming cost V 6 bases and J 4 bases, with 16 bases left between them. CDR3 length: 14 amino acids. The chain's CDR3 is CASTESRGFTEAFF. In nucleotides, the CDR3 is TGCGCCAGCACCGAATCACGGGGTTTCACTGAAGCTTTCTTT.